These 32 T cell receptor beta chains share one sample of origin, sequenced in a study of T cell repertoires in cytomegalovirus infection. TCRdb processed the reads anew with MiXCR; each CDR3 protein has one entry. The table records over 90,000 distinct CDR3 sequences, approximately 16% of them present only once. Sequencing was done on a sample of PBMCs. Every receptor here comes from a human donor in good health (CMV status not recorded). Some clones in this sample may be carry-over from other donors' samples.

This clonotype has at least ten counts. This chain joins TRBV11-3 and TRBJ2-2; 9 nucleotides line up with TRBD1. The CDR3 length is 16 residues. Germline trimming cut 5 bases from V and 6 bases from J; bases unmatched to any gene: 10. CDR1 and CDR2 from the germline V gene are SGHNT and YENEEA. The chain's CDR3 is CASSREGQGRPGELFF. DNA for the CDR3: TGTGCCAGCAGCCGTGAGGGACAGGGACGTCCCGGGGAGCTGTTTTTT.

The table lists this clonotype with a few counts. This chain joins TRBV12-3 or TRBV12-4 and TRBJ1-1, with 9 nucleotides matching TRBD1. V gave up 0 bases and J gave up 3 bases; unmatched junction bases: 5. This CDR3 spans 16 amino acids. CDR3 bases: TGTGCCAGCAGTTTAGCCTCGGGACAGGGTTACACTGAAGCTTTCTTT. This encodes CASSLASGQGYTEAFF.

This clonotype was recorded a few times. This chain joins TRBV10-3 and TRBJ2-7; D ambiguous. V was cut by 2 bases and J by 5 bases, with 10 bases left in between. CDR3 size: 13 residues. The germline V gene has CDR1 ENHRY and CDR2 SYGVKD. The CDR3 sequence is CAISEPSRNEQYF. CDR3 in DNA: TGTGCCATCAGTGAGCCCTCGCGTAACGAGCAGTACTTC.

This clonotype came up many times. DNA of the CDR3: TGTGCCAGCAGTCCCCAGCCTGAAGCTTTCTTT. This sequence encodes CASSPQPEAFF. The chain couples TRBV7-2 to TRBJ1-1; D not certain. Germline CDR1 SGHTA, CDR2 FQGNSA. The V and J ends lost 6 bases and 6 bases respectively, with 8 bases between them. This CDR3 has 11 residues.

V and J are TRBV20-1 and TRBJ1-5; tentatively, D is TRBD1 (6 bases). V was cut by 7 bases and J by 6 bases, with 16 bases left in between. The germline gives CDR1 DFQATT, CDR2 SNEGSKA (reference sequence). The CDR3 is 13 amino acids. The CDR3: CSGIGGAGQPQHF. DNA of the CDR3: TGCAGTGGGATAGGGGGGGCTGGTCAGCCCCAGCATTTT.

This clonotype was detected only a few times. This chain uses TRBV6-2 or TRBV6-3 with TRBJ2-6; either TRBD1 or TRBD2 may fit D (5 bases each). Germline V gene lookup returns CDR1 MNHEY and CDR2 SVGEGT. The V end lost 6 bases, the J end lost 0 bases, and 18 bases lay between the germline ends. The CDR3 is 18 amino acids. The CDR3 nucleotides read TGTGCCAGCAGCTCCCATGGGACCGTAAACTCTGGGGCCAACGTCCTGACTTTC. Amino acids: CASSSHGTVNSGANVLTF.

This clonotype was found many times. The V gene is TRBV7-2, the J gene TRBJ1-3; D ambiguous. Trimming pared 3 bases from V and 0 bases from J, leaving 9 bases between. The CDR3 runs 15 residues. Germline V gives CDR1 SGHTA, CDR2 FQGNSA. CDR3 DNA: TGTGCCAGCAGCTTTTCGGATAGCTCTGGAAACACCATATATTTT. Its protein is CASSFSDSSGNTIYF.

This chain joins TRBV18 and TRBJ2-7, with D uncertain. The CDR3 has 14 residues. V lost 0 bases and J lost 2, with 8 bases in between. Germline assignment: CDR1 KGHSH and CDR2 LQKENI. CDR3 coding DNA: TGTGCCAGCTCACCACCAAGGGTACCCTACGAGCAGTACTTC. Translating it yields CASSPPRVPYEQYF.

J is TRBJ2-5 and V is TRBV29-1; unclear D gene. The CDR3 contains 12 residues. Germline values: CDR1 SQVTM, CDR2 ANQGSEA. Trimming pared 4 bases from V and 5 bases from J, leaving 11 bases between. DNA of the CDR3: TGCAGCGTTGGGGGTTTCGGGGAGACCCAGTACTTC. Its protein product is CSVGGFGETQYF.

J is TRBJ1-1 and V is TRBV20-1; D remains unclear. Germline values: CDR1 DFQATT, CDR2 SNEGSKA (reference sequence). V lost 8 bases to trimming and J lost 1 base, with 23 bases between them. This CDR3 comprises 16 residues. CDR3 sequence: CSTYGSHWAGNTEAFF. In DNA, the CDR3 is TGCAGTACCTATGGCTCCCACTGGGCAGGGAACACTGAAGCTTTCTTT.

This clonotype was seen many times. The chain recombines TRBV7-2 with TRBJ2-7; D remains ambiguous. There are 14 residues in the CDR3. Trimming shortened V by 6 bases and J by 0 bases, and 12 bases separated the two germline ends. Germline CDR1 reads SGHTA; CDR2 reads FQGNSA. The CDR3 sequence: CASRTDGSSYEQYF. The DNA for the CDR3 is TGTGCCAGCAGAACGGACGGAAGCTCCTACGAGCAGTACTTC. The whole variable domain, filled in from reference TRBV7-2 and TRBJ2-7, reads GAGVSQSPSNKVTEKGKDVELRCDPISGHTALYWYRQSLGQGLEFLIYFQGNSAPDKSGLPSDRFSAERTGGSVSTLTIQRTQQEDSAVYLCASRTDGSSYEQYFGPGTRLTVT.

This clonotype occurred many times. V usage is TRBV7-2 and J usage is TRBJ2-5, with 12 bases that match TRBD2. The CDR3 is made up of 14 amino acids. Germline CDR1 reads SGHTA; CDR2 reads FQGNSA. Losses at the gene ends were 6 bases for V and 5 bases for J; bases not matched to a gene: 4. The CDR3 nucleotides are TGTGCCAGCAGTTGGACTAGCGGGGATGAGACCCAGTACTTC. This encodes CASSWTSGDETQYF.

This clonotype was found many times. V and J are TRBV7-2 and TRBJ1-1; perhaps TRBD1 as D (5 bases). This CDR3 comprises 14 residues. Trimming left V 1 base short and J 6 bases short, with 12 bases between. CDR1 and CDR2 from the germline V gene are SGHTA and FQGNSA. This CDR3 is CASSLDRDRPEAFF. The CDR3 nucleotides are TGTGCCAGCAGCTTAGATAGGGACCGCCCTGAAGCTTTCTTT.

This clonotype has at least ten counts. The chain carries TRBV4-2 and TRBJ2-7; 9 bases are a match to TRBD2. The CDR3 covers 18 residues. From germline, CDR1 is LGHNA and CDR2 YNFKEQ. V lost 0 bases to trimming and J lost 2 bases; unmatched junction nucleotides: 11. In DNA, the CDR3 is TGTGCCAGCAGCCAAGAGGGACGGTCTAGCGGGGTAACCTACGAGCAGTACTTC. This gives the protein CASSQEGRSSGVTYEQYF.

This clonotype turned up a few times. The rearrangement joins TRBV27 to TRBJ1-2; 8 bases align to TRBD1. The V and J ends lost 7 bases and 8 bases, in that order; junction bases with no gene match: 15. Germline V gene data show CDR1 as MNHEY and CDR2 as SMNVEV (reference sequence). The CDR3 is 15 residues long. The CDR3 sequence is CASIGGSDRAKGYTF. CDR3 nucleotide sequence: TGTGCCAGCATAGGGGGTTCGGACAGGGCTAAAGGCTACACCTTC.

In this sample, this clonotype turned up many times. The V call is TRBV7-2, the J call TRBJ2-7; D gene uncertain. CDR3 size: 12 residues. The germline CDR1 and CDR2 sequences are SGHTA and FQGNSA. Trimming removed 5 bases at V and 6 bases at J, with 11 bases between. CDR3 protein: CASSRSTGEQYF. As DNA, the CDR3 is TGTGCCAGCAGCCGCTCCACGGGCGAGCAGTACTTC.

This clonotype was picked up a small number of times. The CDR3 sequence is CATSDPGLFGYTF. CDR3 nucleotide sequence: TGTGCCACCAGTGATCCGGGCCTTTTCGGCTACACCTTC. The V gene is TRBV24-1, the J gene TRBJ1-2; D is unresolved. The CDR3 is made up of 13 amino acids. Trimming took 3 bases from V and 8 from J, leaving 12 bases between them. The germline V gene encodes CDR1 KGHDR and CDR2 SFDVKD.

V usage is TRBV5-6 and J usage is TRBJ1-5, with 7 bases that match TRBD1. J lost 7 bases, V lost 5 bases, and 12 bases had no gene match. The CDR3 is 15 residues long. The germline V gene has CDR1 SGHDT and CDR2 YYEEEE. Written as DNA, the CDR3 is TGTGCCAGCAGTAATGACAGGGCAGGAGGACAGCCCCAGCATTTT. This gives the protein CASSNDRAGGQPQHF.

The chain uses TRBV7-2 and TRBJ1-1, with 9 nucleotides matching TRBD1. The V and J ends lost 2 bases and 9 bases, in that order; junction bases with no gene match: 10. Germline V gene lookup returns CDR1 SGHTA and CDR2 FQGNSA. This CDR3 has 15 residues. The CDR3 spells CASSLPGTGGVQAFF. The CDR3 nucleotides read TGTGCCAGCAGCTTACCCGGTACAGGGGGCGTACAAGCTTTCTTT.

About this clonotype itself: The germline gene is not matched at one end of the junction; a read error may be the cause. The rearrangement links TRBV7-2 to TRBJ1-1; no clear D. Germline lookup yields CDR1 SGHTA and CDR2 FQGNSA. The length of the CDR3 is 14 residues. CDR3 protein: CVSSLEKVNTEAFF. The CDR3 DNA reads as TGTGTCAGCAGCTTAGAAAAAGTGAACACTGAAGCTTTCTTT.

Comments on this clonotype: An end of the junction differs from the germline gene, which may be a read error. The rearrangement joins TRBV28 to TRBJ2-4; D uncertain. Germline V CDR1 and CDR2: MDHEN, SYDVKM. The CDR3 is made up of 14 amino acids. The chain's CDR3 is CASSPRRAKNMQYF. The CDR3 DNA reads TGTGCCAGCAGTCCTCGCAGAGCCAAAAACATGCAGTACTTC. The full variable domain, completed using reference TRBV28 and TRBJ2-4, is DVKVTQSSRYLVKRTGEKVFLECVQDMDHENMFWYRQDPGLGLRLIYFSYDVKMKEKGDIPEGYSVSREKKERFSLILESASTNQTSMYLCASSPRRAKNMQYFGAGTRLSVL.

About this clonotype itself: Compared with germline, one end of the junction differs, possibly owing to a read error. V and J are TRBV7-9 and TRBJ2-4; D unclear. The germline V gene has CDR1 SEHNR and CDR2 FQNEAQ (reference sequence). The CDR3 runs to 16 residues. The CDR3 loop reads CASSSYRAASKNIHYF. The DNA for the CDR3 is TGTGCCAGCAGCTCTTATCGGGCCGCTTCCAAAAACATTCACTACTTC.

The chain recombines TRBV10-3 with TRBJ1-3; D not resolved. CDR3 length equals 14 residues. Germline CDR1 is ENHRY and CDR2 is SYGVKD. V was pared by 7 bases and J by 0 bases, with 10 bases between. CDR3 coding DNA: TGTGCCATCACGGGAAGTTCCTCTGGAAACACCATATATTTT. Its translation is CAITGSSSGNTIYF.

There are many counts of this clonotype. The chain carries TRBV7-3 and TRBJ1-1; D call uncertain. Between the trimmed V and J ends, which lost 0 bases and 3 bases, there was a span of 11 bases. Looked up from germline, CDR1 is SGHTA and CDR2 is FQGTGA. The CDR3 loop spans 15 amino acids. In nucleotides, the CDR3 is TGTGCCAGCAGCTTAACCCCCGTCAGGTACACTGAAGCTTTCTTT. Translated, it gives CASSLTPVRYTEAFF.

This clonotype was counted a few times. This chain joins TRBV6-1 and TRBJ1-1, with D unclear. Germline CDR1 and CDR2: MNHNS and SASEGT. CDR3 length: 13 amino acids. The V end lost 2 bases, the J end lost 11 bases, and 15 bases lay between the germline ends. CDR3 loop: CASSEHGPTVAFF. The CDR3 DNA sequence: TGTGCCAGCAGTGAACACGGGCCAACTGTGGCTTTCTTT.

The chain carries TRBV20-1 and TRBJ1-2; tentatively, D is TRBD1 (5 bases). The CDR3 has 14 amino acids. Between the trimmed V and J ends, which lost 5 bases and 2 bases, there was a span of 15 bases. Germline CDR1 is DFQATT and CDR2 is SNEGSKA (reference sequence). The CDR3 nucleotides read TGCAGTGCTTCCCCGCAGACAGAAAACTATGGCTACACCTTC. Translating gives CSASPQTENYGYTF.

This clonotype has just a few counts. The V call is TRBV4-2, the J call TRBJ2-3; TRBD2 matches 8 bases. J gave up 3 bases and V 4 bases, and 9 bases lay outside the gene matches. The germline CDR1 and CDR2 sequences are LGHNA and YNFKEQ. The CDR3 extends over 16 amino acids. The CDR3 loop is CASSPLSGGRTDTQYF. As DNA, the CDR3 is TGTGCCAGCAGCCCCTTAAGCGGGGGTAGAACAGATACGCAGTATTTT.

The rearrangement links TRBV10-3 to TRBJ1-3; no definite D call. The germline V gene encodes CDR1 ENHRY and CDR2 SYGVKD. Trimming took 4 bases from V and 4 from J, leaving 8 bases between them. The CDR3 runs 13 residues. The CDR3 loop reads CAISGEQGNTIYF. Written as DNA, the CDR3 is TGTGCCATCAGTGGGGAGCAGGGAAACACCATATATTTT.

This clonotype was counted ten times or more. The V gene is TRBV7-2, the J gene TRBJ1-2, with 9 bases fitting TRBD1. CDR1 is SGHTA and CDR2 is FQGNSA in the germline V gene. V lost 5 bases to trimming and J lost 4 bases; unmatched junction nucleotides: 2. This CDR3 region has 13 residues. CDR3 residues: CASSGQGIYGYTF. The CDR3, as DNA: TGTGCCAGCAGCGGACAGGGGATCTATGGCTACACCTTC.

This sequence joins TRBV2 and TRBJ1-2; D possibly corresponds to TRBD1 (6 bases). This CDR3 spans 13 amino acids. Germline loops: CDR1 SNHLY, CDR2 FYNNEI. With 4 bases removed from V and 3 bases from J, the gap between germline ends came to 9 bases. The CDR3 bases are TGTGCCAGCAGTGGGGGACAAGACTATGGCTACACCTTC. Translated, it gives CASSGGQDYGYTF. The full variable domain, completed using reference TRBV2 and TRBJ1-2, is EPEVTQTPSHQVTQMGQEVILRCVPISNHLYFYWYRQILGQKVEFLVSFYNNEISEKSEIFDDQFSVERPDGSNFTLKIRSTKLEDSAMYFCASSGGQDYGYTFGSGTRLTVV.

This clonotype occurred a few times. The chain links TRBV7-9 to TRBJ2-3; perhaps TRBD2 as D (5 bases). The germline V gene has CDR1 SEHNR and CDR2 FQNEAQ (reference sequence). The CDR3 loop spans 14 amino acids. Trimming took 7 bases from V and 2 from J, leaving 13 bases between them. CDR3 region: CASTLAPVTDTQYF. The CDR3, as DNA: TGTGCCAGCACTCTAGCTCCCGTCACAGATACGCAGTATTTT.

The CDR3 loop is CASSLRTGYDSYNEQFF. The CDR3 nucleotides are TGTGCCAGCAGCTTACGGACAGGGTACGACTCCTACAATGAGCAGTTCTTC. The chain combines TRBV7-6 with TRBJ2-1, with 8 bases matching TRBD1. The CDR3 spans 17 residues. The V gene's germline CDR1 is SGHVS and CDR2 FNYEAQ. The V segment lost 2 bases and the J segment 0 bases; nucleotides outside the gene matches: 6.